The 16 T cell receptor beta chains below were found in one sample sequenced in a study of T cells in Graves' hyperthyroidism and ophthalmopathy. RNA transcripts gave rise to amplified TCR beta CDR3 regions. RT-PCR in the first round (using the HTBI primer set) targeted the TCR CDR3. Using its own MiXCR run on the multiplex PCR reads, TCRdb lists one record per CDR3 protein. The table lists hundreds of thousands of distinct CDR3 sequences, roughly 15% of them singletons. Sequenced: blood. Receptor source: a woman between 50 and 59 years old with Graves' ophthalmopathy.

Many counts were recorded for this clonotype. This chain uses TRBV12-3 or TRBV12-4 with TRBJ1-1; possible D gene TRBD1, 6 bases. The ends were cut back, 5 bases at V and 1 base at J, with 11 bases in the middle. This CDR3 has 14 amino acids. CDR3 in amino acids: CASSLRTENTEAFF. The CDR3 DNA reads as TGTGCCAGCAGTCTGCGGACAGAGAACACTGAAGCTTTCTTT.

With respect to this clonotype: A much larger clone sits a single nucleotide away, making a read error possible. The rearrangement uses TRBV5-1 and TRBJ2-3; D not resolved. This CDR3 comprises 15 residues. Germline loops: CDR1 SGHRS, CDR2 YFSETQ. Here the CDR3 DNA reads TGCGCCGGCAGCTTTTATGGAGAGGGCACAGATACGCAGTATTTT. This sequence encodes CAGSFYGEGTDTQYF.

This clonotype was recorded a few times. The chain carries TRBV28 and TRBJ2-5; 8 nucleotides line up with TRBD2. J lost 2 bases, V lost 6 bases, and 8 bases had no gene match. This CDR3 comprises 15 residues. Germline lookup yields CDR1 MDHEN and CDR2 SYDVKM. The chain's CDR3 is CASSRRGGSQETQYF. DNA of the CDR3: TGTGCCAGCAGCAGACGGGGGGGATCTCAAGAGACCCAGTACTTC.

V usage is TRBV4-1 and J usage is TRBJ1-2; D perhaps matches TRBD1 (5 bases). Between the trimmed V and J ends, which lost 0 bases and 7 bases, there was a span of 9 bases. The CDR3 sequence is 13 residues long. Germline CDR1 MGHRA, CDR2 YSYEKL. The CDR3 nucleotides read TGCGCCAGCAGCCAAGATCCAGGGAGTGGCTACACCTTC. Protein: CASSQDPGSGYTF.

This clonotype was picked up many times. The chain employs TRBV7-2 and TRBJ2-1; 7 bases map to TRBD2. Germline V lookup: CDR1 SGHTA, CDR2 FQGNSA. V lost 1 base to trimming and J lost 6 bases; unmatched junction nucleotides: 6. The CDR3 totals 15 residues. CDR3 sequence reads: CASSLDGWTSNEQFF. CDR3 DNA: TGTGCCAGCAGCTTAGATGGTTGGACTAGCAATGAGCAGTTCTTC.

This clonotype was recorded at least ten times. The germline gene is not matched at one end of the junction; a read error may be the cause. The rearrangement joins TRBV29-1 to TRBJ1-5; D may be TRBD1 (6 bases). CDR3 length equals 14 residues. CDR1 is SQVTM, CDR2 ANQGSEA, per germline. The CDR3 nucleotides are TGCAGCGTTAAAGAACGGGGAAGGGGGATGACCCAGCATTTT. Its translation: CSVKERGRGMTQHF.

This clonotype was seen many times. This rearrangement joins TRBV29-1 to TRBJ2-7, with D possibly TRBD2 on 5 matching bases. Trimming removed 4 bases from V and 0 bases from J, with 16 bases in between. Germline V gives CDR1 SQVTM, CDR2 ANQGSEA. The CDR3 is 15 residues long. CDR3 residues: CSVGTRSGVSYEQYF. The CDR3 region has the DNA TGCAGCGTTGGCACGAGAAGCGGTGTCTCCTACGAGCAGTACTTC.

This clonotype has at least ten counts. The rearrangement joins TRBV7-2 to TRBJ2-1; 9 nucleotides line up with TRBD1. After removal of 7 bases from V and 3 bases from J, the junction contained 7 bases not matched to a gene. Germline CDR1 is SGHTA and CDR2 is FQGNSA. The CDR3 has 15 residues. CDR3 DNA: TGTGCCAGCAACTCAGGGACAGGGCTCTACAATGAGCAGTTCTTC. It yields the protein CASNSGTGLYNEQFF.

This clonotype has at least ten counts. This rearrangement joins TRBV6-1 to TRBJ2-3; 14 bases agree with TRBD2. The CDR3 runs 16 residues. With V trimmed by 4 bases and J by 5 bases, 5 bases remained unmatched. CDR1 and CDR2 from the germline V gene are MNHNS and SASEGT. Here the CDR3 reads CASSVTSGRAVDTQYF. The DNA for the CDR3 is TGTGCCAGCAGTGTGACTAGCGGGAGGGCTGTAGATACGCAGTATTTT.

This sequence joins TRBV12-3 or TRBV12-4 and TRBJ2-2, with TRBD1 as a possible D gene (5 bases). The V gene lost 9 bases and the J gene lost 8 bases, with 16 bases spanning the gap. This CDR3 region has 13 residues. The CDR3: CASTPGFSGELFF. DNA for the CDR3: TGTGCCAGTACCCCAGGGTTTTCAGGGGAGCTGTTTTTT.

This clonotype was picked up many times. This chain uses TRBV28 with TRBJ2-3; 11 bases match TRBD2. Germline CDR1 MDHEN, CDR2 SYDVKM. The CDR3 totals 15 residues. Trimming at V came to 9 bases and at J to 2 bases, leaving 7 bases not matched to a gene. In DNA form, the CDR3 reads TGTGCCAGTAACCTAGCGGGAGGTAACACAGATACGCAGTATTTT. Protein: CASNLAGGNTDTQYF. Supplemented by reference TRBV28 and TRBJ2-3, the full variable domain reads DVKVTQSSRYLVKRTGEKVFLECVQDMDHENMFWYRQDPGLGLRLIYFSYDVKMKEKGDIPEGYSVSREKKERFSLILESASTNQTSMYLCASNLAGGNTDTQYFGPGTRLTVL.

This clonotype was observed a few times. V is TRBV6-5 and J is TRBJ2-2, with TRBD2 matching over 11 bases. V shed 4 bases and J 2 bases; nucleotides not matched to a gene: 6. CDR1 is MNHEY, CDR2 SVGAGI, per germline. This CDR3 is built from 17 residues. The CDR3 here is CASSSPLAGANTGELFF. The CDR3 nucleotides are TGTGCCAGCAGTTCCCCACTAGCGGGAGCAAACACCGGGGAGCTGTTTTTT.

This clonotype was counted between two and nine times. V gene TRBV6-2 or TRBV6-3 combines with J gene TRBJ1-5; 9 bases line up with TRBD1. After removal of 6 bases from V and 4 bases from J, the junction contained 13 bases not matched to a gene. The CDR3 is 17 residues long. Germline CDR1 and CDR2: MNHEY and SVGEGT. The CDR3 DNA follows: TGTGCCAGCAGCCCCTCAGCGACAGGGGGGAAGAATCAGCCCCAGCATTTT. Translating it yields CASSPSATGGKNQPQHF.

This clonotype was observed many times. The chain recombines TRBV2 with TRBJ1-1; 8 bases line up with TRBD1. Looked up from germline, CDR1 is SNHLY and CDR2 is FYNNEI. The V segment lost 5 bases and the J segment 0 bases; nucleotides outside the gene matches: 2. The length of the CDR3 is 14 residues. The CDR3 DNA reads TGTGCCAGCAGTTGGACAGGGATGAACACTGAAGCTTTCTTT. Residues: CASSWTGMNTEAFF.

This clonotype occurred many times. The chain carries TRBV30 and TRBJ2-7; TRBD1 matches 7 bases. The CDR3 extends over 14 amino acids. The J segment lost 1 base and the V segment lost 4 bases, leaving 7 bases of the junction unmatched. The V gene's germline CDR1 is GTSNPN and CDR2 SVGIG (reference sequence). The CDR3 DNA reads TGTGCCTGGAAGGGTGACAGGGCGTCCTACGAGCAGTACTTC. This gives the protein CAWKGDRASYEQYF.

This chain links TRBV19 with TRBJ2-1, with D uncertain. Germline CDR1 is LNHDA and CDR2 is SQIVND (reference sequence). This CDR3 is 15 amino acids long. Trimming removed 4 bases at V and 0 bases at J, with 10 bases between. CDR3 sequence reads: CASSRDQSSYNEQFF. CDR3 DNA: TGTGCCAGTAGTAGAGACCAAAGCTCCTACAATGAGCAGTTCTTC.